This record concerns one TCR beta chain sequence. Method: immunoSEQ multiplex PCR; TCRdb's copy keeps in-frame clones and lacks some. The table records some 51,000 clones, 90% of them present only once. These data are taken from a study of blood T cell repertoires in COVID-19. Whole-study context: Acute and convalescent COVID-19 samples came from the United States, Italy and Spain.

The CDR3 sequence is 14 residues long. The germline gives CDR1 DFQATT, CDR2 SNEGSKA (reference sequence). V dropped 3 bases and J dropped 3 bases, with 15 bases sitting between them. The sample taken for sequencing was peripheral blood. The receptor's source is a man between 35 and 55 years old with acute or convalescent COVID-19. V and J are TRBV20-1 and TRBJ2-7; D gene ambiguous. The CDR3: CSASTIGSFYEQYF. The DNA of the CDR3 is TGCAGTGCTAGTACCATCGGGTCCTTCTACGAGCAGTACTTC.